A single sample is the source of the 10 T cell receptor beta chains below, sequenced in a study of OX40 agonist ivuxolimab in advanced cancers. TCRdb keeps only in-frame clones here, not all; method: immunoSEQ multiplex PCR. The profile shows 52,000 or so clones, less than 85% of them singletons. This specimen consisted of CD4+ or CD8+ T cells sorted from blood, obtained in a trial of the OX40 agonist ivuxolimab. The receptors derive from an adult with an advanced solid tumor such as melanoma, head and neck, liver or kidney cancer.

This rearrangement joins TRBV7-2 to TRBJ1-3; D unresolved. Germline values: CDR1 SGHTA, CDR2 FQGNSA. This CDR3 spans 14 amino acids. With 1 base removed from V and 1 base from J, the gap between germline ends came to 5 bases. The CDR3 DNA sequence: TGTGCCAGCAGCTTAGGGTGGTCTGGAAACACCATATATTTT. It encodes CASSLGWSGNTIYF.

This clone was recorded once. The V call is TRBV4-1, the J call TRBJ1-5; 9 positions match TRBD1. The CDR3 totals 17 residues. V gave up 1 base and J gave up 3 bases; unmatched junction bases: 7. The germline CDR1 and CDR2 sequences are MGHRA and YSYEKL. This chain's CDR3 is CASSQGTGQGNNQPQHF. CDR3 bases: TGCGCCAGCAGCCAAGGGACCGGACAGGGGAACAATCAGCCCCAGCATTTT.

CDR3 bases: TGTGCCAGCAGTGATAGCGGGGTAGGAACCCAGTACTTC. It translates to CASSDSGVGTQYF. J is TRBJ2-5 and V is TRBV6-5, with TRBD2 matching 8 bases. The CDR3 loop spans 13 amino acids. Trimming at V came to 5 bases and at J to 8 bases, leaving 7 bases not matched to a gene. The germline CDR1 and CDR2 sequences are MNHEY and SVGAGI.

The chain recombines TRBV21-1 with TRBJ2-2; the table names TRBD1, a call not compared with the DNA. TRBV21-1 is annotated as a pseudogene. The CDR3 extends over 17 amino acids. The CDR3, as DNA: TGTGCCAGCAGCAAGGCAGGGACAGGGGGCGGTGACGGGGAGCTGTTTTTT. Translated, it gives CASSKAGTGGGDGELFF.

The sample holds a few counts of this clone. The gene calls are TRBV21-1 and TRBJ1-2. TRBV21-1 is given as a pseudogene. The CDR3 contains 15 residues. Written as DNA, the CDR3 is TGTGCCAGCAGCAAACTATCGGACGGCTACTATGGCTACACCTTC. This gives the protein CASSKLSDGYYGYTF.

This clone has only one observation. The chain combines TRBV5-1 with TRBJ1-2; 8 bases align to TRBD1. Trimming at V came to 5 bases and at J to 6 bases, leaving 3 bases not matched to a gene. The CDR3 runs 12 residues. Germline V CDR1 and CDR2: SGHRS, YFSETQ. The CDR3 DNA sequence: TGCGCCAGCAGGAGACAGGGGCATGGCTACACCTTC. It is translated as CASRRQGHGYTF.

Worth noting for this clone: Other DNA sequences of this sample code for an identical CDR3. This chain links TRBV10-3 with TRBJ2-3; D not certain. CDR3 length: 14 amino acids. Trimming pared 0 bases from V and 5 bases from J, leaving 9 bases between. Germline CDR1 is ENHRY and CDR2 is SYGVKD. The CDR3 DNA follows: TGTGCCATCAGTGAGTCTTGGGTCCAAGATACGCAGTATTTT. Amino acid sequence: CAISESWVQDTQYF.

V gene TRBV18 combines with J gene TRBJ2-7; 9 bases match TRBD1. After removal of 6 bases from V and 6 bases from J, the junction contained 3 bases not matched to a gene. This CDR3 comprises 12 residues. Germline CDR1 is KGHSH and CDR2 is LQKENI. The CDR3 nucleotides are TGTGCCAGCTCCAAGACAGGGGGCGAGCAGTACTTC. It specifies CASSKTGGEQYF.

This clone appeared a few times. This sequence joins TRBV11-2 and TRBJ1-5; 7 nucleotides agree with TRBD1. This CDR3 has 15 residues. CDR1 is SGHAT and CDR2 is FQNNGV in the germline V gene. Trimming at V came to 1 base and at J to 5 bases, leaving 5 bases not matched to a gene. The CDR3 coding sequence is TGTGCCAGCAGCTTAGGGATCACAGGGGATCAGCCCCAGCATTTT. It specifies CASSLGITGDQPQHF.

This chain joins TRBV5-6 and TRBJ2-7; D gene ambiguous. Trimming took off 2 bases at V and 0 bases at J, with 3 bases between the two ends. The germline gives CDR1 SGHDT, CDR2 YYEEEE. The CDR3 has 12 amino acids. The CDR3 DNA sequence: TGTGCCAGCAGCTTTAACTCCTACGAGCAGTACTTC. Its protein product is CASSFNSYEQYF.